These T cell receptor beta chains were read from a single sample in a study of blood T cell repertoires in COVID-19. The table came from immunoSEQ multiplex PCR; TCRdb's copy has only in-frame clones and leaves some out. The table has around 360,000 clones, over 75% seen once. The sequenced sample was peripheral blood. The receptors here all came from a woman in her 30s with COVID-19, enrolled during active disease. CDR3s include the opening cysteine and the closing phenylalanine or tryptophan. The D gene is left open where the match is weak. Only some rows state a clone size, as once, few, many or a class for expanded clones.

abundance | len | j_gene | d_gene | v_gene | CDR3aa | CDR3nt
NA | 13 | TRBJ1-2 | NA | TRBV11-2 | CASSLGGVYGYTF | TGTGCCAGCAGCTTAGGGGGCGTCTATGGCTACACCTTC
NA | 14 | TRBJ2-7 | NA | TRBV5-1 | CASSPRDTSYEQYF | TGCGCCAGCAGCCCCCGGGACACCTCCTACGAGCAGTACTTC
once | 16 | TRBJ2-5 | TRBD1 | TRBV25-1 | CASSPLPGQGVETQYF | TGTGCCAGCAGTCCCCTTCCGGGACAGGGAGTAGAGACCCAGTACTTC
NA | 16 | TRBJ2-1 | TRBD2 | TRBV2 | CASSSVGTTFYNEQFF | TGTGCCAGCAGCTCGGTAGGGACTACATTTTACAATGAGCAGTTCTTC
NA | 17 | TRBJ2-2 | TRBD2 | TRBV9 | CASSVARSGRDTGELFF | TGTGCCAGCAGCGTAGCAAGAAGCGGGAGGGACACCGGGGAGCTGTTTTTT
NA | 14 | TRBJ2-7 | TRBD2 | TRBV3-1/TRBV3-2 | CASSRTSGFYEQYF | TGTGCCAGCAGCCGGACTAGCGGCTTCTACGAGCAGTACTTC
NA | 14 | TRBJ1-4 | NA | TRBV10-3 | CAISEGELNEKLFF | TGTGCCATCAGTGAGGGGGAGCTTAATGAAAAACTGTTTTTT
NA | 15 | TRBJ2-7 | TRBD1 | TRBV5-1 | CASSPTGDRPYEQYF | TGCGCCAGCAGCCCCACGGGGGACAGGCCCTACGAGCAGTACTTC
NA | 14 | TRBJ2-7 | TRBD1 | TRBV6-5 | CASSWARGPYEQYF | TGTGCCAGCAGCTGGGCCAGGGGGCCCTACGAGCAGTACTTC
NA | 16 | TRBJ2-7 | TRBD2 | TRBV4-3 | CASSQEEGDYTYEQYF | TGCGCCAGCAGCCAAGAAGAAGGGGACTACACCTACGAGCAGTACTTC
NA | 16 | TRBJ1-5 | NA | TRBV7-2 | CASSLQGSLGNQPQHF | TGTGCCAGCAGCTTACAGGGTTCGCTTGGCAATCAGCCCCAGCATTTT
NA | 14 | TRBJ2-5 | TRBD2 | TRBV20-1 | CSASPLAGTETQYF | TGCAGTGCTAGTCCGCTAGCGGGAACGGAGACCCAGTACTTC
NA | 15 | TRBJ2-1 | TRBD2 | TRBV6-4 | CASSASGSSYNEQFF | TGTGCCAGCAGTGCTAGCGGTTCTTCCTACAATGAGCAGTTCTTC
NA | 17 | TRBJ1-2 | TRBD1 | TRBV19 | CASSSLLDRGRSYGYTF | TGTGCCAGTAGTAGCCTTCTTGACAGGGGACGTTCCTATGGCTACACCTTC
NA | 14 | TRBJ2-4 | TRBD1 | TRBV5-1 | CASSKTGDRNIQYF | TGCGCCAGCAGCAAAACAGGGGACAGAAACATTCAGTACTTC
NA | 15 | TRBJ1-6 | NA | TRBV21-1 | CASSNGTGGHSPLHF | TGTGCCAGCAGTAACGGGACAGGGGGGCATTCACCCCTCCACTTT
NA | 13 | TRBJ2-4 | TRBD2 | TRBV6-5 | CASRRRAGGVQYF | TGTGCCAGTAGAAGGAGGGCGGGAGGGGTTCAGTACTTC
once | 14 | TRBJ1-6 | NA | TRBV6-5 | CASSRSSYNSPLHF | TGTGCCAGCAGTAGGAGCTCCTATAATTCACCCCTCCACTTT
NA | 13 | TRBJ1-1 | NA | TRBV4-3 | CASSWGRNTEAFF | TGCGCCAGCAGCTGGGGGCGTAACACTGAAGCTTTCTTT
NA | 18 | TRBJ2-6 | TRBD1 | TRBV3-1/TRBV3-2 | CASSQVNRGTTGANVLTF | TGTGCCAGCAGCCAAGTGAACAGGGGGACCACTGGGGCCAACGTCCTGACTTTC
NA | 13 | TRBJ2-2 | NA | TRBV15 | CATSRDEAGELFF | TGTGCCACCAGCAGAGATGAGGCCGGGGAGCTGTTTTTT
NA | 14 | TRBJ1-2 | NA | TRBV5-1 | CASSLLGIDYGYTF | TGCGCCAGCAGCTTGTTGGGCATCGACTATGGCTACACCTTC
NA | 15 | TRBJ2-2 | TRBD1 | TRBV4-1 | CASSSGTANTGELFF | TGCGCCAGCAGCTCCGGGACAGCGAACACCGGGGAGCTGTTTTTT
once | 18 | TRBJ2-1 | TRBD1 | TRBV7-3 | CASSSGTGVSKGYNEQFF | TGTGCCAGCAGCTCCGGGACAGGGGTTTCTAAGGGATACAATGAGCAGTTCTTC
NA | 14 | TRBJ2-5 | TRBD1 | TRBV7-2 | CASSPTTGWETQYF | TGTGCCAGCAGCCCCACGACAGGGTGGGAGACCCAGTACTTC
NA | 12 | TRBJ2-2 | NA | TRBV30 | CAWGQGTGELFF | TGTGCCTGGGGGCAGGGCACCGGGGAGCTGTTTTTT
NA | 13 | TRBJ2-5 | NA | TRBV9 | CASSVVPGGTQYF | TGTGCCAGCAGCGTAGTCCCCGGCGGGACCCAGTACTTC
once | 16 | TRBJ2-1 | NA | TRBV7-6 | CASSLVQGGTYNEQFF | TGTGCCAGCAGCTTAGTGCAGGGAGGAACCTACAATGAGCAGTTCTTC
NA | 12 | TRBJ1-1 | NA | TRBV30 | CAWRIGNTEAFF | TGTGCCTGGAGAATCGGGAACACTGAAGCTTTCTTT
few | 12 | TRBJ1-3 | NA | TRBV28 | CASRDIPDTIYF | TGTGCCAGCAGGGACATCCCAGACACCATATATTTT
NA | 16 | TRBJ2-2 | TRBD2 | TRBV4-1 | CASSQESSGISGELFF | TGCGCCAGCAGCCAAGAAAGTAGCGGGATATCCGGGGAGCTGTTTTTT
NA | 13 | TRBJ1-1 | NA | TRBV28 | CASSFNRATEAFF | TGTGCCAGCAGTTTTAACAGGGCCACTGAAGCTTTCTTT
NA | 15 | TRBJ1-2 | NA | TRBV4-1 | CASSQWTELGYGYTF | TGCGCCAGCAGCCAATGGACAGAGCTTGGGTATGGCTACACCTTC
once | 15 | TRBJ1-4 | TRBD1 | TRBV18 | CASSPAVQGSEKLFF | TGTGCCAGCTCACCGGCGGTACAGGGGAGTGAAAAACTGTTTTTT
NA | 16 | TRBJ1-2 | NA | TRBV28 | CASSFRVQRLDYGYTF | TGTGCCAGCAGTTTTCGGGTGCAGAGATTAGACTATGGCTACACCTTC
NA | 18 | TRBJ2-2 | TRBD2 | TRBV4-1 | CASSQEPLAGVNTGELFF | TGCGCCAGCAGCCAAGAACCCCTAGCGGGAGTTAACACCGGGGAGCTGTTTTTT
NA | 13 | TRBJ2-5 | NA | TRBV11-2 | CASSYPPGETQYF | TGTGCCAGCAGCTACCCCCCGGGGGAGACCCAGTACTTC
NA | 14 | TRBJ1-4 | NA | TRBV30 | CAWSQTLRGEKLFF | TGTGCCTGGAGTCAGACCCTTAGAGGTGAAAAACTGTTTTTT
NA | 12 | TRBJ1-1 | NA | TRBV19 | CASSIHNSEAFF | TGTGCCAGTAGTATCCATAACTCTGAAGCTTTCTTT
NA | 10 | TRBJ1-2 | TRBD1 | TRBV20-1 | CRGGRYGYTF | TGCCGAGGGGGCCGGTATGGCTACACCTTC
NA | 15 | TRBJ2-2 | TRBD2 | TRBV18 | CASSTSGSITGELFF | TGTGCCAGCTCGACTAGCGGGAGTATCACCGGGGAGCTGTTTTTT
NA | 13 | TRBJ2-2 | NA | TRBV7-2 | CASSFTKAGELFF | TGTGCCAGCAGCTTCACTAAGGCCGGGGAGCTGTTTTTT
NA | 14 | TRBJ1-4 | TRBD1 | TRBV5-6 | CASSPGGRGEKLFF | TGTGCCAGCAGCCCAGGGGGCAGAGGTGAAAAACTGTTTTTT
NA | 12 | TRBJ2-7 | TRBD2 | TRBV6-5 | CASGRESYEQYF | TGTGCTAGCGGGCGGGAATCCTACGAGCAGTACTTC
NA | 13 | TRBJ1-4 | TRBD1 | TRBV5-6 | CASSLRQGGKLFF | TGTGCCAGCAGCTTAAGACAGGGCGGAAAACTGTTTTTT